The rows below give T cell receptor beta chains drawn from one sample of a study of control samples from healthy donors and cancer patients. Profiling relied on immunoSEQ multiplex PCR, and the TCRdb table lists in-frame clones only, not all of them. The sample has some 76,000 clones; 89% are singletons. Sequences were obtained from PBMCs. These receptors all come from a man in his 60s with lung cancer. Each CDR3 is given with its conserved first and last residue. A D gene is named only where the DNA matches it firmly. Expanded clones are given a class, and other clones once, few, many or no size at all.

TRBV6-5,NA,TRBJ1-6,NA,TGTGCCAGCAGTTACGACAGAGGGGATAATTCACCCCTCCACTTT,CASSYDRGDNSPLHF
TRBV7-8,NA,TRBJ2-7,TRBD1,TGTGCCAGCACCTCGGGGACAGGGGTTGATCACGAGCAGTACTTC,CASTSGTGVDHEQYF
TRBV19,NA,TRBJ2-1,TRBD1,TGTGCCAGTAGTATACGACAGGGGGCCGATGAGCAGTTCTTC,CASSIRQGADEQFF
TRBV3-1/TRBV3-2,once,TRBJ1-5,NA,TGTGCCAGCAGCCACACCAGACAGGTGGGTCAGCCCCAGCATTTT,CASSHTRQVGQPQHF
TRBV6-1,NA,TRBJ1-2,TRBD1,TGTGCCAGCAGTGAGACAGGGAACAACTATGGCTACACCTTC,CASSETGNNYGYTF
TRBV6-6,NA,TRBJ1-1,NA,TGTGCCAGCAGTTACTCGCGCTCGGGGTACACTGAAGCTTTCTTT,CASSYSRSGYTEAFF
TRBV9,NA,TRBJ1-1,NA,TGTGCCAGCAGCGACTCAACAGGGACTGAGACTGAAGCTTTCTTT,CASSDSTGTETEAFF
TRBV6-5,NA,TRBJ2-5,NA,TGTGCCAGCAGTTACTCGCCAGACGGTCGGGAGACCCAGTACTTC,CASSYSPDGRETQYF
TRBV3-1/TRBV3-2,NA,TRBJ1-1,NA,TGTGCCAGCAGCCCCAGAAGGGTGAACACTGAAGCTTTCTTT,CASSPRRVNTEAFF
TRBV7-9,NA,TRBJ2-2,TRBD2,TGTGCCAGCAGCACTAGCGTCTCCGGGGAGCTGTTTTTT,CASSTSVSGELFF
TRBV14,NA,TRBJ2-5,TRBD1,TGTGCCAGCAGCCAAGAGGGACAGGGCCGGGGGACCCAGTACTTC,CASSQEGQGRGTQYF
TRBV7-2,NA,TRBJ2-4,NA,TGTGCCAGCAGCCCCATGGGAGGGGGGGGCAAAAACATTCAGTACTTC,CASSPMGGGGKNIQYF
TRBV6-5,NA,TRBJ2-5,TRBD1,TGTGCCAGCAGCAGAACCGGGACAGGGGAAGAGACCCAGTACTTC,CASSRTGTGEETQYF